Detailed here is one TCR beta chain. The data originate from a study of cytotoxic CD8 clonotypes in ibrutinib-treated CLL. Here immunoSEQ multiplex PCR was the method, and the copy in TCRdb shows in-frame clones only, minus some. The table lists roughly 250,000 clones, roughly 74% of them singletons. The CDR3 is made up of 15 amino acids. Germline loops: CDR1 SGHTA, CDR2 FQGNSA. J gave up 2 bases and V 3 bases, and 7 bases lay outside the gene matches. This sequence originates from a human donor with chronic lymphocytic leukemia. V and J are TRBV7-2 and TRBJ2-7; TRBD2 matches at 7 bases. The sample in question was PBMCs, obtained after 24 months of ibrutinib treatment. The CDR3 region is CASSFGGSYTYEQYF. As DNA, the CDR3 is TGTGCCAGCAGCTTTGGCGGGAGCTATACCTACGAGCAGTACTTC.